The following is a T cell receptor (beta chain) sequence with its context. Its antigen is as yet unknown. The assay was run at survey level. Profiling relied on immunoSEQ multiplex PCR, and the TCRdb table lists in-frame clones only, not all of them. Here the sample spans tens of thousands of clones, about 69% being singletons. This specimen belongs to a study of STAT5B mutations in CD4+ large granular lymphocyte leukemia. Study-level points and caveats: Main leukemic clonotypes were patient-specific, but roughly 25% appeared at low frequency elsewhere.

The CDR3 is 21 amino acids. V gave up 2 bases and J gave up 2 bases; unmatched junction bases: 21. The germline V gene has CDR1 SNHLY and CDR2 FYNNEI. This sequence was found in a human donor in good health. The chain links TRBV2 to TRBJ2-3; TRBD2 matches at 8 bases. Sequencing input: CD4+ T cells from blood buffy coats. The CDR3 protein is CASSENRMGAGVVTTTDTQYF. The CDR3 region has the DNA TGTGCCAGCAGTGAAAATCGGATGGGAGCGGGAGTCGTGACTACCACAGATACGCAGTATTTT.